Below, one TCR beta chain is given with its context. Germline CDR1 LGHDT, CDR2 YNNKEL (reference sequence). V was pared by 1 base and J by 2 bases, with 8 bases of the junction left unmatched. CDR3 length equals 18 residues. Using immunoSEQ multiplex PCR, the repertoire was profiled, and TCRdb retains in-frame clones only, with some absent. This sample has around 140,000 clones, with roughly 75% found just once. Either two negative PCRs, clearance, or symptom resolution qualified Cohort 3 donors as recovered. The source of the sample is a study of blood T cell repertoires in COVID-19. The TCR comes from a woman aged 50 to 65 who had recovered from COVID-19. Sequenced input: PBMCs or T cells enriched from blood (not recorded which). This chain joins TRBV3-1 (or the pseudogene TRBV3-2) and TRBJ1-5, with 10 bases lining up with TRBD1. DNA of the CDR3: TGTGCCAGCAGCCAAGTGTCGGGACAGGGGAGGGGCAATCAGCCCCAGCATTTT. Translated, it gives CASSQVSGQGRGNQPQHF.